The 27 T cell receptor beta chains reported below all come from one sample, sequenced in a study of blood T cell repertoires in COVID-19. Method: immunoSEQ multiplex PCR; TCRdb's copy keeps in-frame clones and lacks some. The sample includes around 42,000 clones, 80% of them seen just once. Source material: peripheral blood. The receptors come from a man older than 75 with active or convalescent COVID-19.

CDR3 in amino acids: CASSPQGTSYNEQFF. CDR3 nucleotides: TGTGCCAGCAGTCCGCAGGGGACATCCTACAATGAGCAGTTCTTC. The V call is TRBV27, the J call TRBJ2-1, with D perhaps matching TRBD1 (6 bases). In germline, CDR1 is MNHEY, CDR2 SMNVEV (reference sequence). The CDR3 length is 15 residues. The V and J ends lost 5 bases and 1 base respectively, with 12 bases between them.

This clone was recorded a few times. V gene TRBV6-2 or TRBV6-3 combines with J gene TRBJ2-7; tentatively, D is TRBD2 (6 bases). The V and J ends lost 2 bases and 1 base respectively, with 15 bases between them. The CDR3 totals 16 residues. Germline V gene sequence: CDR1 MNHEY, CDR2 SVGEGT. This chain's CDR3 is CASSYPRGTLSYEQYF. For the CDR3, the DNA is TGTGCCAGCAGTTACCCCAGAGGGACTCTATCCTACGAGCAGTACTTC.

This clone was picked up one time. The V gene is TRBV19, the J gene TRBJ2-2; 10 positions agree with TRBD2. The CDR3 has 15 amino acids. Germline CDR1 and CDR2: LNHDA and SQIVND (reference sequence). V lost 6 bases and J lost 1; bases outside the gene matches: 2. CDR3 sequence: CASSRTSGNTGELFF. CDR3 bases: TGTGCCAGTAGCAGGACTAGCGGGAACACCGGGGAGCTGTTTTTT.

The chain couples TRBV10-3 to TRBJ1-5, with TRBD1 as a possible D gene (5 bases). The CDR3 totals 17 residues. Germline CDR1 and CDR2: ENHRY and SYGVKD. V was trimmed by 0 bases and J by 0 bases, leaving 12 bases between them. For the CDR3, the DNA is TGTGCCATCAGTGAGTCAGGGTGGCAGGGTAGCAATCAGCCCCAGCATTTT. This translates into CAISESGWQGSNQPQHF.

The count of this clone is one. The genes are TRBV2 and TRBJ2-3, with D possibly being TRBD1 (5 bases). V lost 6 bases, J lost 5 bases, and 9 bases lay in between. The CDR3 has 12 residues. Per germline, CDR1 SNHLY and CDR2 FYNNEI. The CDR3 sequence: CASRTTGDTQYF. The CDR3 nucleotides are TGTGCCAGCAGAACTACAGGAGATACGCAGTATTTT.

The chain is built from TRBV2 and TRBJ2-3; perhaps TRBD2 as D (6 bases). The germline gives CDR1 SNHLY, CDR2 FYNNEI. The V and J ends lost 4 bases and 6 bases respectively, with 17 bases between them. The CDR3 consists of 15 residues. This CDR3 is CASSVLGGMGDTQYF. CDR3 sequence (DNA): TGTGCCAGCAGTGTCCTTGGCGGGATGGGTGATACGCAGTATTTT.

This clone was picked up one time. The rearrangement uses TRBV19 and TRBJ1-4, with D uncertain. The length of the CDR3 is 16 residues. CDR1 and CDR2 (germline): LNHDA, SQIVND (reference sequence). Trimming took 5 bases from V and 0 from J, leaving 13 bases between them. This chain's CDR3 is CASSSPTDATNEKLFF. As DNA, the CDR3 is TGTGCCAGTAGTTCACCTACTGATGCAACTAATGAAAAACTGTTTTTT.

This sequence joins TRBV5-4 and TRBJ2-5; TRBD2 is a possible D gene (6 bases). Germline assignment: CDR1 SGHNT and CDR2 YYREEE (reference sequence). V was trimmed by 0 bases and J by 5 bases, leaving 17 bases between them. This CDR3 has 16 residues. The CDR3 loop reads CASSLAVADIGETQYF. The CDR3 bases are TGTGCCAGCAGCTTGGCGGTAGCGGATATTGGGGAGACCCAGTACTTC.

The chain carries TRBV30 and TRBJ1-5; TRBD1 matches 8 bases. CDR3 length: 16 residues. The trim removed 0 bases at V and 3 bases at J, leaving 7 bases unmatched. Per the germline V gene, CDR1 is GTSNPN and CDR2 is SVGIG (reference sequence). DNA of the CDR3: TGTGCCTGGAGTGTACAGGTCAGGGGGCCCAATCAGCCCCAGCATTTT. Its protein product is CAWSVQVRGPNQPQHF.

This clone was counted once. The chain has TRBV10-3 and TRBJ2-3, with D hard to call. This CDR3 is built from 13 residues. Trimming cost V 5 bases and J 0 bases, with 6 bases left between them. In germline, CDR1 is ENHRY, CDR2 SYGVKD. CDR3 sequence reads: CAISRVSTDTQYF. DNA of the CDR3: TGTGCCATCAGTCGGGTCAGCACAGATACGCAGTATTTT.

The sample holds one count of this clone. This chain uses TRBV5-1 with TRBJ1-4; maybe TRBD1 (5 bases). The CDR3 is made up of 16 amino acids. The V gene lost 0 bases and the J gene lost 7 bases, with 16 bases spanning the gap. Germline CDR1 is SGHRS and CDR2 is YFSETQ. As DNA, the CDR3 is TGCGCCAGCAGCTTGGGGGCTCAGGGATCCGGTGAAAAACTGTTTTTT. This gives the protein CASSLGAQGSGEKLFF. Filled out from reference TRBV5-1 and TRBJ1-4, the complete variable domain reads KAGVTQTPRYLIKTRGQQVTLSCSPISGHRSVSWYQQTPGQGLQFLFEYFSETQRNKGNFPGRFSGRQFSNSRSEMNVSTLELGDSALYLCASSLGAQGSGEKLFFGSGTQLSVL.

The chain carries TRBV7-9 and TRBJ2-1; D is possibly TRBD1 (5 bases). Germline loops: CDR1 SEHNR, CDR2 FQNEAQ (reference sequence). The CDR3 extends over 16 amino acids. V dropped 1 base and J dropped 6 bases, with 16 bases sitting between them. The CDR3, as DNA: TGTGCCAGCAGCTTAGATCAGGGTACGAAACCCAATGAGCAGTTCTTC. Protein: CASSLDQGTKPNEQFF. The variable domain in full, with the rest retrieved from reference TRBV7-9 and TRBJ2-1, is DTGVSQNPRHKITKRGQNVTFRCDPISEHNRLYWYRQTLGQGPEFLTYFQNEAQLEKSRLLSDRFSAERPKGSFSTLEIQRTEQGDSAMYLCASSLDQGTKPNEQFFGPGTRLTVL.

The chain couples TRBV7-2 to TRBJ2-7; D remains unclear. The germline V gene encodes CDR1 SGHTA and CDR2 FQGNSA. Between the trimmed V and J ends, which lost 5 bases and 0 bases, there was a span of 14 bases. The CDR3 has 15 residues. Here the CDR3 DNA reads TGTGCCAGCAGCCCGAACTCAGGAAACTCCTACGAGCAGTACTTC. Encoded protein: CASSPNSGNSYEQYF.

The chain has TRBV19 and TRBJ2-7; 8 bases match TRBD1. CDR3 size: 16 residues. Germline loops: CDR1 LNHDA, CDR2 SQIVND (reference sequence). Germline trimming cut 5 bases from V and 3 bases from J; bases unmatched to any gene: 12. The CDR3 sequence: CASSQKGDRSFYEQYF. The DNA for the CDR3 is TGTGCCAGTAGTCAGAAAGGGGACAGGAGCTTCTACGAGCAGTACTTC.

This chain connects TRBV5-1 to TRBJ2-7, with TRBD1 identical over 11 bases. V trimming: 1 base; J trimming: 6 bases; junction bases outside the gene matches: 15. CDR1 and CDR2 (germline): SGHRS, YFSETQ. The CDR3 totals 18 residues. This chain's CDR3 is CASSLRGLGGQGAGEQYF. DNA of the CDR3: TGCGCCAGCAGCTTGAGGGGACTCGGTGGACAGGGGGCGGGCGAGCAGTACTTC.

This chain connects TRBV21-1 to TRBJ2-7; the D call TRBD1 from the table was never checked on the DNA. TRBV21-1 is designated a pseudogene. This CDR3 has 14 amino acids. In nucleotides, the CDR3 is TGTGCCAGCAGCAGGACAGGGAGATCCTACGAGCAGTACTTC. It specifies CASSRTGRSYEQYF.

The DNA for the CDR3 is TGTGCCAGCAGCTTAGACGGGGCAGGGGGGTACAATGAGCAGTTCTTC. Amino acid sequence: CASSLDGAGGYNEQFF. V is TRBV7-6 and J is TRBJ2-1; D perhaps matches TRBD1 (7 bases). V gave up 1 base and J gave up 4 bases, with 14 bases separating them. The CDR3 has 16 amino acids. CDR1 SGHVS and CDR2 FNYEAQ come from the germline V gene.

This rearrangement joins TRBV6-5 to TRBJ1-4; D uncertain. The CDR3 is 15 amino acids. Germline V gene lookup returns CDR1 MNHEY and CDR2 SVGAGI. V was clipped by 5 bases and J by 5 bases, with 15 bases between them. The CDR3 region is CASSREIRANEKLFF. CDR3 sequence (DNA): TGTGCCAGCAGTCGGGAAATCCGGGCCAATGAAAAACTGTTTTTT.

The chain couples TRBV7-9 to TRBJ2-3; weak D call: TRBD2 (5 bases). Trimming cost V 5 bases and J 5 bases, with 20 bases left between them. Per the germline V gene, CDR1 is SEHNR and CDR2 is FQNEAQ (reference sequence). CDR3 length: 16 residues. The DNA for the CDR3 is TGTGCCAGCAGCAATTGGCGGCTAGCCTCGGGAGATACGCAGTATTTT. Its translation: CASSNWRLASGDTQYF. The entire variable domain, with the rest obtained from reference TRBV7-9 and TRBJ2-3, is as follows: DTGVSQNPRHKITKRGQNVTFRCDPISEHNRLYWYRQTLGQGPEFLTYFQNEAQLEKSRLLSDRFSAERPKGSFSTLEIQRTEQGDSAMYLCASSNWRLASGDTQYFGPGTRLTVL.

The genes are TRBV7-2 and TRBJ2-7; 7 bases line up with TRBD1. The germline gives CDR1 SGHTA, CDR2 FQGNSA. Trimming cost V 5 bases and J 1 base; bases outside gene matches: 8. This CDR3 is built from 15 residues. CDR3 sequence reads: CASSNLGQVSYEQYF. For the CDR3, the DNA is TGTGCCAGCAGCAACCTCGGACAGGTTTCCTACGAGCAGTACTTC.

This chain links TRBV4-3 with TRBJ1-5; tentative D call: TRBD1 (5 bases). Trimming stripped 0 bases from V and 6 bases from J, with 12 bases between. From germline, CDR1 is LGHNA and CDR2 YSLEER. This CDR3 is built from 15 residues. The CDR3: CASSQDGRGGQPQHF. The CDR3 DNA follows: TGCGCCAGCAGCCAAGACGGACGGGGGGGTCAGCCCCAGCATTTT.

This chain links TRBV14 with TRBJ2-5, with D hard to call. The V gene lost 0 bases and the J gene lost 1 base, with 3 bases spanning the gap. This CDR3 spans 13 amino acids. From germline, CDR1 is SGHDN and CDR2 FVKESK. Here the CDR3 DNA reads TGTGCCAGCAGCCAAGACAGCCAAGAGACCCAGTACTTC. It specifies CASSQDSQETQYF.

The V and J genes are TRBV7-2 and TRBJ2-7; D remains ambiguous. From germline, CDR1 is SGHTA and CDR2 FQGNSA. Trimming shortened V by 4 bases and J by 5 bases, and 6 bases separated the two germline ends. CDR3 size: 11 residues. The CDR3 sequence: CASSSLDEQYF. CDR3 DNA: TGTGCCAGCAGCTCCCTCGACGAGCAGTACTTC.

In its sample, this clone was seen once. The rearrangement joins TRBV6-5 to TRBJ1-1; unclear D gene. The CDR3 covers 13 residues. Trimming took 3 bases from V and 2 from J, leaving 7 bases between them. CDR1 and CDR2 from the germline V gene are MNHEY and SVGAGI. CDR3 nucleotides: TGTGCCAGCAGTTATCAGGATAACACTGAAGCTTTCTTT. Its protein is CASSYQDNTEAFF.

The genes are TRBV7-2 and TRBJ1-6; 7 positions agree with TRBD1. V dropped 5 bases and J dropped 14; count of bases not matched to a gene: 9. Germline CDR1 and CDR2: SGHTA and FQGNSA. This CDR3 is built from 13 residues. In nucleotides, the CDR3 is TGTGCCAGCAGCCCAGGGGGAGGCAAAACCCTCCACTTT. It codes for CASSPGGGKTLHF.

The chain links TRBV7-9 to TRBJ2-7; TRBD2 aligns across 14 bases. V was clipped by 5 bases and J by 0 bases; unmatched bases: 9. This CDR3 is built from 18 residues. Germline-derived CDR1 and CDR2 are SEHNR and FQNEAQ (reference sequence). CDR3: CASSGRGLAGGNSYEQYF. CDR3 DNA: TGTGCCAGCAGCGGTCGAGGACTAGCGGGAGGCAACTCCTACGAGCAGTACTTC.

J is TRBJ2-7 and V is TRBV29-1; 10 nucleotides agree with TRBD1. J gave up 5 bases and V 7 bases, and 20 bases lay outside the gene matches. From germline, CDR1 is SQVTM and CDR2 ANQGSEA. This CDR3 has 17 residues. Here the CDR3 DNA reads TGCAGCGCTGCCAGGGGGCTAACCGGGACAGGGGTTGACGAGCAGTACTTC. It is translated as CSAARGLTGTGVDEQYF.